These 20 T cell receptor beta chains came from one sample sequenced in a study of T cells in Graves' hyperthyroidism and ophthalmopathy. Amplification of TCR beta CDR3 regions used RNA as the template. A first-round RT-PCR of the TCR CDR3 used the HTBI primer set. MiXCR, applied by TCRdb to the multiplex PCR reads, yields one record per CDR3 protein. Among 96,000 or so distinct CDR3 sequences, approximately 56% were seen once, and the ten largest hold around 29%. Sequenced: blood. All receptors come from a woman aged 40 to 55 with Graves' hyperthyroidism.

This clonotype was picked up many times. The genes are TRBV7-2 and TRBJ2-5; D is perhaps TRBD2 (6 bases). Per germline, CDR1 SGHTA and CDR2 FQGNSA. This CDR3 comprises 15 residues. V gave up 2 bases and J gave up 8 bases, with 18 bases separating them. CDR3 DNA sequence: TGTGCCAGCAGCTTATTACCTAGCGCCCCGGAAACCCAGTACTTC. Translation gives CASSLLPSAPETQYF.

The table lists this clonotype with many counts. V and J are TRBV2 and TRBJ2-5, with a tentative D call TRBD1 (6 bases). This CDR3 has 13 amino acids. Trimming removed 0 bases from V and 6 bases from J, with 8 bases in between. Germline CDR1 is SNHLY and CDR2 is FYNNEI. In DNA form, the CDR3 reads TGTGCCAGCAGTGAAGCCAGGGGAAAGACCCAGTACTTC. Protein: CASSEARGKTQYF.

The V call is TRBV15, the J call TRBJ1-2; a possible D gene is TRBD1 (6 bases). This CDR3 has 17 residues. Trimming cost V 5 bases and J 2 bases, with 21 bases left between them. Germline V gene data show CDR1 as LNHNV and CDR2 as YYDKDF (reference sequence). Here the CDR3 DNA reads TGTGCCACCAGCCGCCATCTGTCCGGGGGCGGGAACTATGGCTACACCTTC. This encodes CATSRHLSGGGNYGYTF.

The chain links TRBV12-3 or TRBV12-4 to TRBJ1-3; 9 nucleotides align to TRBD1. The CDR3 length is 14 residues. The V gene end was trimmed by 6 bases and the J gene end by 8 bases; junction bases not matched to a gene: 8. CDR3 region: CASSPGGDRDTIYF. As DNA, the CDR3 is TGTGCCAGCAGCCCAGGCGGGGACAGGGACACCATATATTTT.

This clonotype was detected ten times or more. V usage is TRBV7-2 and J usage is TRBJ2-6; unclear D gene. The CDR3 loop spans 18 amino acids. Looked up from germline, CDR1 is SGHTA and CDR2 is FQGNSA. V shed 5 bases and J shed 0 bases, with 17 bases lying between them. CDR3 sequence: CASSSQQLRSSGANVLTF. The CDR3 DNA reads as TGTGCCAGCAGCAGTCAGCAGCTAAGATCCTCTGGGGCCAACGTCCTGACTTTC.

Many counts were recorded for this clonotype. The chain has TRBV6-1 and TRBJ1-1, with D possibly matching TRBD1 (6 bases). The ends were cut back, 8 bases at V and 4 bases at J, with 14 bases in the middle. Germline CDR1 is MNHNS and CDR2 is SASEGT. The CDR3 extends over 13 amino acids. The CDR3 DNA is TGTGCCAGCGCGTTCCAGGGGAGCACTGAAGCTTTCTTT. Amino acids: CASAFQGSTEAFF.

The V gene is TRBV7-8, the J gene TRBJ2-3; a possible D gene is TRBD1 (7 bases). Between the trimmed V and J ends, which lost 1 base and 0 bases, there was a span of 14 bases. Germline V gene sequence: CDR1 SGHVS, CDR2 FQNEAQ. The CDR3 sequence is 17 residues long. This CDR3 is CASSLEDQGGSTDTQYF. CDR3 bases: TGTGCCAGCAGCTTAGAGGATCAGGGGGGTAGCACAGATACGCAGTATTTT.

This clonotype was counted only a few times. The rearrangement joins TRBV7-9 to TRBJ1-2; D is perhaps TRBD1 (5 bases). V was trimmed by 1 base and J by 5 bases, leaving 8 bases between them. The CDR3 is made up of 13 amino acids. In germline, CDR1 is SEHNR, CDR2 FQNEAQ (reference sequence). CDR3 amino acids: CASSLGGLYGYTF. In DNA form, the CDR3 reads TGTGCCAGCAGCTTAGGGGGACTATATGGCTACACCTTC.

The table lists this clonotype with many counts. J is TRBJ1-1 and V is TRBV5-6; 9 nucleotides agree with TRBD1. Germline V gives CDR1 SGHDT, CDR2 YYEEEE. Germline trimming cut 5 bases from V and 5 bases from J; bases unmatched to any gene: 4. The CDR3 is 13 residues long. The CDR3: CASRAQGATEAFF. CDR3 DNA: TGTGCCAGCAGGGCACAGGGGGCGACTGAAGCTTTCTTT.

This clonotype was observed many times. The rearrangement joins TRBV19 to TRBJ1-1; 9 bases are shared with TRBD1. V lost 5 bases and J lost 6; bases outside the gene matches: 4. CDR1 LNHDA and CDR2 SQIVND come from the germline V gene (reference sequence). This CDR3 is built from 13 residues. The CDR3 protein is CASSRDRVSEAFF. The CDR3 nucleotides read TGTGCCAGTAGTCGGGACAGGGTCTCTGAAGCTTTCTTT.

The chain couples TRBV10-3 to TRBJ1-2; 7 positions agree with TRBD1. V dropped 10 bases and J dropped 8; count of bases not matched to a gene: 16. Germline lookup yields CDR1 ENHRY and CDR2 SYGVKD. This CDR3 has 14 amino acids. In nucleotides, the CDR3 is TGTGCCACCCTGCAGGGGGGGCGGCACGGAGGCTACACCTTC. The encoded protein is CATLQGGRHGGYTF.

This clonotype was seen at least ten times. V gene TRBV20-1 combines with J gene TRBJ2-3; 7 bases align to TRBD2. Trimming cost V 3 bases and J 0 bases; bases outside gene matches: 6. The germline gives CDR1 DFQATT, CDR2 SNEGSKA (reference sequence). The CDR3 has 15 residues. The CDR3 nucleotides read TGCAGTGCTAGCTGGCTAGCGGCTAGCACAGATACGCAGTATTTT. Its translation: CSASWLAASTDTQYF.

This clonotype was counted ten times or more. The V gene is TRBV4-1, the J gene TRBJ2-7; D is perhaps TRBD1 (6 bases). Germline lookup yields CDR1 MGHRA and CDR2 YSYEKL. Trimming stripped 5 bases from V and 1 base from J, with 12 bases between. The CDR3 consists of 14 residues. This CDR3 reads CASSSPDRSYEQYF. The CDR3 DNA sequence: TGCGCCAGCAGCTCACCGGACAGATCCTACGAGCAGTACTTC.

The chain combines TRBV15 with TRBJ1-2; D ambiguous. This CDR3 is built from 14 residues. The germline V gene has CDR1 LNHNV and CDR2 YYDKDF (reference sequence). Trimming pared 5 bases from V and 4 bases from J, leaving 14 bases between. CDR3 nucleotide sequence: TGTGCCACCAGCCCCACAGCAGCTATCTATGGCTACACCTTC. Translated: CATSPTAAIYGYTF.

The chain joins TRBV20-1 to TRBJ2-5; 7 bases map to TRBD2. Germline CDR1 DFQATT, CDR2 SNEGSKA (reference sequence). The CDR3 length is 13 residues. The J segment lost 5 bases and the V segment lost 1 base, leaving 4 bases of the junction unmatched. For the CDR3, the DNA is TGCAGTGCTAGAGTCCGGGGGGTCGAGACCCAGTACTTC. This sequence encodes CSARVRGVETQYF.

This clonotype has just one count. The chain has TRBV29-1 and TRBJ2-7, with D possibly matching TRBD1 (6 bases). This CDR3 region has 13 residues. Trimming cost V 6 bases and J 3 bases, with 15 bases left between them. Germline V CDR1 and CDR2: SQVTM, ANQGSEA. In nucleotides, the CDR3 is TGCAGCGTGGGGCTCAGGGGTCTCTACGAGCAGTACTTC. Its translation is CSVGLRGLYEQYF.

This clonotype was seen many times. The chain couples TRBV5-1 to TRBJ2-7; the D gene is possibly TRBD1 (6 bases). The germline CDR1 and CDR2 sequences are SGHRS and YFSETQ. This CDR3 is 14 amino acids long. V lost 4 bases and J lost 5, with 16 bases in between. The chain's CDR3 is CASSTLQGGDEQYF. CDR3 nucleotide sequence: TGCGCCAGCAGCACGCTACAGGGTGGGGACGAGCAGTACTTC. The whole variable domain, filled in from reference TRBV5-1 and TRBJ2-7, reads KAGVTQTPRYLIKTRGQQVTLSCSPISGHRSVSWYQQTPGQGLQFLFEYFSETQRNKGNFPGRFSGRQFSNSRSEMNVSTLELGDSALYLCASSTLQGGDEQYFGPGTRLTVT.

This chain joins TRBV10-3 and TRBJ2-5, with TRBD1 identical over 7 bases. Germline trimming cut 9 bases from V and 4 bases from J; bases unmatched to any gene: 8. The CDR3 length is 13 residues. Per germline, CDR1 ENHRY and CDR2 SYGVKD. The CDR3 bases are TGTGCCATTCAAACAGGGGCCGGAGAGACCCAGTACTTC. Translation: CAIQTGAGETQYF.

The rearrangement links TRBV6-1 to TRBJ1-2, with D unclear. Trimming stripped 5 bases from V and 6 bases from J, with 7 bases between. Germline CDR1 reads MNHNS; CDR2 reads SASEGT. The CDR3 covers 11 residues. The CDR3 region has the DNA TGTGCCAGCAGTTACTCGGATGGCTACACCTTC. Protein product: CASSYSDGYTF.

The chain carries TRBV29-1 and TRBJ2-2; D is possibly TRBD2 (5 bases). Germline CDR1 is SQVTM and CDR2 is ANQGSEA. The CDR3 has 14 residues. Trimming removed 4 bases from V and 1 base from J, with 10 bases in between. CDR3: CSVGWTGNTGELFF. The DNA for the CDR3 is TGCAGCGTTGGTTGGACTGGGAACACCGGGGAGCTGTTTTTT.